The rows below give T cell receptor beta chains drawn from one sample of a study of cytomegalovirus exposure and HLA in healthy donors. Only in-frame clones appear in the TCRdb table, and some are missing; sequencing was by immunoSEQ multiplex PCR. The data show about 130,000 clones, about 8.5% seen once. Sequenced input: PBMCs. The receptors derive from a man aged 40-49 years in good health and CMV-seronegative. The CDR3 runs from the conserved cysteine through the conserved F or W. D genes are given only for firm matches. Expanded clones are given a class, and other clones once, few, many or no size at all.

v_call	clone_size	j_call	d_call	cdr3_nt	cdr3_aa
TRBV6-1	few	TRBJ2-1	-	TGTGCCAGCAGCGACAATGAGCAGTTCTTC	CASSDNEQFF
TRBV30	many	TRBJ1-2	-	TGTGCCTGGAACGACGGAACAGGCCCTAACTATGGCTACACCTTC	CAWNDGTGPNYGYTF
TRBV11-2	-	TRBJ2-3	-	TGTGCCAGCAGCTTCAGGGATAGCACAGATACGCAGTATTTT	CASSFRDSTDTQYF
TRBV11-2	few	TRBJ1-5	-	TGTGCCAGCAGCATCGAGGCAGGGGTTCAGCCCCAGCATTTT	CASSIEAGVQPQHF
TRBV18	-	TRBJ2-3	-	TGTGCCAGCTCACCACTTGCTCAGGCCATAGGCACAGATACGCAGTATTTT	CASSPLAQAIGTDTQYF
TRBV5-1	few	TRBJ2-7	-	TGCGCCAGCAGCTCCCAGGGTCCCTCCTACGAGCAGTACTTC	CASSSQGPSYEQYF
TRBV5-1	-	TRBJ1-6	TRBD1	TGCGCCAGCAGGGAGAGACAGGGAACTAATTCAGCCCTCCACTTT	CASRERQGTNSALHF
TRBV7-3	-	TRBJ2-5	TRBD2	TGTGCCAGCAGCCCTAGCGGTTCAGAGACCCAGTACTTC	CASSPSGSETQYF
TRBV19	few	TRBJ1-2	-	TGTGCCAGTAGTGACAGCCCTAACTATGGCTACACCTTC	CASSDSPNYGYTF
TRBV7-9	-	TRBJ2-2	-	TGTGCCAGCACCCTTTCAGGGGTCGGGGAGCTGTTTTTT	CASTLSGVGELFF
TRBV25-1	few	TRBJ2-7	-	TGTGCCAGCAGGGACTACTCCTACGAGCAGTACTTC	CASRDYSYEQYF
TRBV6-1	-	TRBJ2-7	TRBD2	TGTGCCAGCAGTGTCCTACGACTAGCGGGGGGCCACGAGCAGTACTTC	CASSVLRLAGGHEQYF
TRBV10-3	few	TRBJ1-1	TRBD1	TGTGCCATCAGTGAGTCTGGGCAGGGGGCATTGTCGGGAACTGAAGCTTTCTTT	CAISESGQGALSGTEAFF
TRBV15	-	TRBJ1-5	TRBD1	TGTGCCACCAGCAGGGGGGACAGGGGATCAGGGCAGCCCCAGCATTTT	CATSRGDRGSGQPQHF
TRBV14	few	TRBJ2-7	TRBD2	TGTGCCAGCAGCCGCGATTCGGGACTAGCCTACGAGCAGTACTTC	CASSRDSGLAYEQYF
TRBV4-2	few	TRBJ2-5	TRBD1	TGTGCCAGCAGCCACGGTGACAGGGGAGCGGAGACCCAGTACTTC	CASSHGDRGAETQYF
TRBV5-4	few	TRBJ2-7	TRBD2	TGTGCCAGCAGCACCTTGGGACTAGCGGGAGACGAGCAGTACTTC	CASSTLGLAGDEQYF
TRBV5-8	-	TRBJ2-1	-	TGTGCCAGCACAATACAGGGCATCTACAATGAGCAGTTCTTC	CASTIQGIYNEQFF
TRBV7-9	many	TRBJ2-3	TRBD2	TGTGCCAGCAGCCCCCCCCGGAGCGGGGGAAATACGCAGTATTTT	CASSPPRSGGNTQYF
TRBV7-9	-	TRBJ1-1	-	TGTGCCAGCAGCTCCCGCGGGGGCGCGTCTGAAGCTTTCTTT	CASSSRGGASEAFF
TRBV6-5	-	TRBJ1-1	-	TGTGCCAGCAGTTACAAGGGAGGGGTTGAAGCTTTCTTT	CASSYKGGVEAFF
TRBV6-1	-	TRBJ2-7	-	TGTGCCAGCATTACCCTCTGGGGCACCACCTACGAGCAGTACTTC	CASITLWGTTYEQYF
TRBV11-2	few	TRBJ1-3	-	TGTGCCAGCAGATACACCTCTGGAAACACCATATATTTT	CASRYTSGNTIYF
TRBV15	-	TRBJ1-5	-	TGTGCCACCAGCAGAGGTCGGGGGACCGGTCAGCCCCAGCATTTT	CATSRGRGTGQPQHF
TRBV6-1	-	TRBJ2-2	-	TGTGCCAGTCACACGTCCCGGGAGCTGTTTTTT	CASHTSRELFF